Given below is one TCR beta chain in context. Its antigen remains unidentified. The CDR3 extends over 14 amino acids. Germline-derived CDR1 and CDR2 are SGHAT and FQNNGV. V lost 0 bases to trimming and J lost 5 bases, with 8 bases between them. This sample is drawn from a study of T cell responses to AZD1222 COVID-19 vaccine. General study points: Spike-specific TCR breadth and depth were elevated following two AZD1222 doses. Only a handful of AZD1222 recipients were seropositive at baseline. The donor group comprised mostly white British people and more females; the analysis possibly underestimated clonal diversity.

The protocol was immunoSEQ multiplex PCR, while the TCRdb copy is restricted to in-frame clones and leaves out a portion. The repertoire has roughly 140,000 clones, 85% to 90% of them found once; the top ten carry 1.6%. The sample in question was peripheral blood, obtained on day 0 of AZD1222 vaccination. The chain joins TRBV11-2 to TRBJ2-1; tentatively, D is TRBD2 (5 bases). This clonotype was obtained from an adult in good health. The CDR3: CASSLEADHNEQFF. The DNA of the CDR3 is TGTGCCAGCAGCTTAGAAGCGGATCACAATGAGCAGTTCTTC.